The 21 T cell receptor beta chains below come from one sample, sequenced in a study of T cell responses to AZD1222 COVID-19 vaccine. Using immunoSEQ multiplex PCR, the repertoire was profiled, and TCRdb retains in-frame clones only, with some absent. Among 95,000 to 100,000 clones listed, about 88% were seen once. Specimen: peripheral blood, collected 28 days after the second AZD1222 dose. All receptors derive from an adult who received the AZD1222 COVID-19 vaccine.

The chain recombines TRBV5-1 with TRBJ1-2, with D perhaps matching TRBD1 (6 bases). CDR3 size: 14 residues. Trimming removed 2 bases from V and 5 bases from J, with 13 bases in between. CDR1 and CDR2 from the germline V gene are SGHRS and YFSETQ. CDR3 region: CASSFGGLGYGYTF. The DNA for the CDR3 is TGCGCCAGCAGCTTTGGGGGCCTTGGATATGGCTACACCTTC.

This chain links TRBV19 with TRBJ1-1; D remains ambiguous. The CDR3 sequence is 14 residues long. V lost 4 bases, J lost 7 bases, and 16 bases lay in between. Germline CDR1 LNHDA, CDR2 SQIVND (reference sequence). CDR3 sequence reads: CASSTTAPGNEAFF. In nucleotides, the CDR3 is TGTGCCAGTAGTACGACCGCCCCGGGAAATGAAGCTTTCTTT.

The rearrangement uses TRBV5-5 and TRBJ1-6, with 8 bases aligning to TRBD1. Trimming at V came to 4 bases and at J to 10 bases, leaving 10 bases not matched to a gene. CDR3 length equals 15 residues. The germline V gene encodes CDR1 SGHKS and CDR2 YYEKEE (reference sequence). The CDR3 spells CASSPRTGKDSPLHF. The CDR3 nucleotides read TGTGCCAGCAGCCCCAGGACAGGGAAGGACTCACCCCTCCACTTT.

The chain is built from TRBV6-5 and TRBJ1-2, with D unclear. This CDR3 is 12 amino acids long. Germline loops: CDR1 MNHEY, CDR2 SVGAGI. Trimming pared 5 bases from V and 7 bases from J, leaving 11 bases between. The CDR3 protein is CASSRWRFGYTF. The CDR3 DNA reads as TGTGCCAGCAGTAGATGGAGATTTGGCTACACCTTC.

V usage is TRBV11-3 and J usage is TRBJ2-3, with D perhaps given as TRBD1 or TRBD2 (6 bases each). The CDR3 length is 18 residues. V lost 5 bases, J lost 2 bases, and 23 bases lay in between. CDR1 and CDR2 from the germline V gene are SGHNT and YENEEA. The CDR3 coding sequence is TGTGCCAGCAGCGCGGGGCCAGAGACAGGACTCCACACAGATACGCAGTATTTT. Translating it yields CASSAGPETGLHTDTQYF.

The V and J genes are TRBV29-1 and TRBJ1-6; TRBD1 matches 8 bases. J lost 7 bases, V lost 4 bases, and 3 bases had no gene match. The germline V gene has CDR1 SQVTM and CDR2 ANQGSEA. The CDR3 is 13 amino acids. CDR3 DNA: TGCAGCGTTGCGACAGGGGCAAATTCACCCCTCCACTTT. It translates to CSVATGANSPLHF.

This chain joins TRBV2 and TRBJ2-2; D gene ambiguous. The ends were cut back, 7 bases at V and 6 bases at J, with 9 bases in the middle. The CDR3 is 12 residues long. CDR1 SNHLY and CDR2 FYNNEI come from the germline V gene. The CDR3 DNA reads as TGTGCCAGCAAAGATCCCGCCGGGGAGCTGTTTTTT. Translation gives CASKDPAGELFF.

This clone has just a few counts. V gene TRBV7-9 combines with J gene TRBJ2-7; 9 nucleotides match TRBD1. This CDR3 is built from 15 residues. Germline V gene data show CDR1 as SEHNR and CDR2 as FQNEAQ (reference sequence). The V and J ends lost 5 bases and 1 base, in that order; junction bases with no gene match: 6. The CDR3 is CASSPGQGPSYEQYF. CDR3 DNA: TGTGCCAGCAGCCCGGGACAGGGCCCGTCCTACGAGCAGTACTTC.

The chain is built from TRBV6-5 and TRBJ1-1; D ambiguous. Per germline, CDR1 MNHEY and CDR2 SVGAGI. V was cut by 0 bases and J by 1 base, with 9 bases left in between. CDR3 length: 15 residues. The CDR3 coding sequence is TGTGCCAGCAGTTACTCCCTAGGGCAGAACACTGAAGCTTTCTTT. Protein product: CASSYSLGQNTEAFF.

The CDR3 here is CASSTGVWGYTF. In nucleotides, the CDR3 is TGTGCCAGCAGCACAGGGGTTTGGGGCTACACCTTC. The chain links TRBV3-1 (or the pseudogene TRBV3-2) to TRBJ1-2; 7 bases are shared with TRBD1. Unmatched junction bases numbered 5, after V lost 5 bases and J lost 8 bases. The germline V gene has CDR1 LGHDT and CDR2 YNNKEL (reference sequence). The CDR3 has 12 amino acids.

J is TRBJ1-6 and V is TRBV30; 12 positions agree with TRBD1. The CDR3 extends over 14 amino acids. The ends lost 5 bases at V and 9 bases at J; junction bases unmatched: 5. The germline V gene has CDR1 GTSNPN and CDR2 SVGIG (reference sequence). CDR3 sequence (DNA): TGTGCCTGGGGGGACAGGGGGCTCTCTTCACCCCTCCACTTT. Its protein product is CAWGDRGLSSPLHF.

The CDR3 loop is CASRPIAGRSYNEQFF. The CDR3, as DNA: TGTGCCAGCAGACCAATAGCGGGAAGGTCCTACAATGAGCAGTTCTTC. The V call is TRBV11-2, the J call TRBJ2-1; TRBD2 matches at 8 bases. This CDR3 region has 16 residues. Germline V lookup: CDR1 SGHAT, CDR2 FQNNGV. The ends lost 6 bases at V and 1 base at J; junction bases unmatched: 8. Full variable domain (remainder filled in from reference TRBV11-2 and TRBJ2-1): EAGVAQSPRYKIIEKRQSVAFWCNPISGHATLYWYQQILGQGPKLLIQFQNNGVVDDSQLPKDRFSAERLKGVDSTLKIQPAKLEDSAVYLCASRPIAGRSYNEQFFGPGTRLTVL.

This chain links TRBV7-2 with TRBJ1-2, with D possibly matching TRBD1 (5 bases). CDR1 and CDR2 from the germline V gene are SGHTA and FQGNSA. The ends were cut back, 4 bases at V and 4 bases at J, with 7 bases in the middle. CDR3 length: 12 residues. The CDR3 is CASSSDSYGYTF. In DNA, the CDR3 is TGTGCCAGCAGCTCAGACAGCTATGGCTACACCTTC.

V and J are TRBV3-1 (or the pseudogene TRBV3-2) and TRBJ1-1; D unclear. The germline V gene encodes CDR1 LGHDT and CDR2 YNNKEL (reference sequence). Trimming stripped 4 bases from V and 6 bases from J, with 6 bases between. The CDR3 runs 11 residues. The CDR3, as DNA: TGTGCCAGCAGCCTAAGCTCTGAAGCTTTCTTT. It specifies CASSLSSEAFF.

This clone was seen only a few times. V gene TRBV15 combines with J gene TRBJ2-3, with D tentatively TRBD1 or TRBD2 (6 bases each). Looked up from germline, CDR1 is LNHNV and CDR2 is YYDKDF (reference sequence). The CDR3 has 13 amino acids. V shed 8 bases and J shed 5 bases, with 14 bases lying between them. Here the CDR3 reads CATARGARDTQYF. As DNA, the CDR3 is TGTGCCACCGCGAGGGGGGCAAGAGATACGCAGTATTTT.

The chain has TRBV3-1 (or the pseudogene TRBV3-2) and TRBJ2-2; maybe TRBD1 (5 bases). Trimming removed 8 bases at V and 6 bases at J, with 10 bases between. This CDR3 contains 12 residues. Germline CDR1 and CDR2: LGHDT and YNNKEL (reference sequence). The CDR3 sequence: CASRKGPGELFF. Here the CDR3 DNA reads TGTGCCAGCCGGAAGGGGCCCGGGGAGCTGTTTTTT.

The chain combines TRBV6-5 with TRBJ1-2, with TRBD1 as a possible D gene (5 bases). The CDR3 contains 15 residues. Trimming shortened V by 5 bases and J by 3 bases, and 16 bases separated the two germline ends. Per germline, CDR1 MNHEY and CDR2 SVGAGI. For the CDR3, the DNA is TGTGCCAGCAGTCGCGACTTGTCGGGGGACTATGGCTACACCTTC. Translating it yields CASSRDLSGDYGYTF.

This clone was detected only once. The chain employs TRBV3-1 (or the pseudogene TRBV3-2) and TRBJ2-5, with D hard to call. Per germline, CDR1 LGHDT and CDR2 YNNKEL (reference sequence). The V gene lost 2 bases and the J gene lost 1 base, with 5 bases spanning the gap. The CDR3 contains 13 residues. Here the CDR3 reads CASSQNTQETQYF. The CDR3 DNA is TGTGCCAGCAGCCAAAACACCCAAGAGACCCAGTACTTC.

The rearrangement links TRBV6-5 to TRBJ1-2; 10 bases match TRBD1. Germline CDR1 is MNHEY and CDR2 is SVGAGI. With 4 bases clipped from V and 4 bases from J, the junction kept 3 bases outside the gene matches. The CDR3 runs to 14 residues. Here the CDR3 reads CASSSGTGAYGYTF. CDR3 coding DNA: TGTGCCAGCAGTTCCGGGACAGGGGCCTATGGCTACACCTTC.

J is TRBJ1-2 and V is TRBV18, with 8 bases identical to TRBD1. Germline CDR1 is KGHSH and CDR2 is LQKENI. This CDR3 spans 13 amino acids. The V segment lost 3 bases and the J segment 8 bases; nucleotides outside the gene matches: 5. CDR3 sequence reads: CASSPWTGQGYTF. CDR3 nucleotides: TGTGCCAGCTCACCCTGGACAGGGCAGGGCTACACCTTC. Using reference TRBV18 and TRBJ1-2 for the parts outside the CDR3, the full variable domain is NAGVMQNPRHLVRRRGQEARLRCSPMKGHSHVYWYRQLPEEGLKFMVYLQKENIIDESGMPKERFSAEFPKEGPSILRIQQVVRGDSAAYFCASSPWTGQGYTFGSGTRLTVV.

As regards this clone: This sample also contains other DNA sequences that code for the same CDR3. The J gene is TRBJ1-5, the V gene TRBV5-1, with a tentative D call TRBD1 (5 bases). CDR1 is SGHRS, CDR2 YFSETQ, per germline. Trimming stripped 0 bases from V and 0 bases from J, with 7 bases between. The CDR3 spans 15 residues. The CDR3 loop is CASSLGGSSNQPQHF. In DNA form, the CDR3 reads TGCGCCAGCAGCTTGGGGGGCAGTAGCAATCAGCCCCAGCATTTT.